Listed here is a single T cell receptor (beta chain). Its antigen is as yet unknown. This CDR3 is 14 amino acids long. CDR1 is SGDLS and CDR2 is YYNGEE in the germline V gene. V gave up 3 bases and J gave up 5 bases; unmatched junction bases: 5. The assay was carried out at the deep level. The data were produced by immunoSEQ multiplex PCR, yet TCRdb's version contains in-frame clones alone and is incomplete. Among nearly 600,000 clones listed, just under 97% were seen once. The sample belongs to a study of shared clonotypes between healthy human individuals. Study overall: There were three CD4 naive, three CD4 memory, two CD8 naive and one CD8 memory plates per donor.

Naive CD8 isolation took CD45RO-negative cells positively selected for CCR7 and excluded terminally differentiated effector memory CD45RA+ cells. The donors, healthy adults who were HIV-negative, had experienced no recent acute infections or vaccinations. Study findings and constraints: Naive subsets generally had larger estimated richness than memory subsets.

The TCR originated in a woman in her twenties or thirties in good health. V and J are TRBV9 and TRBJ2-1, with 7 nucleotides matching TRBD1. Sample: naive CD8+ T cells sorted from blood. The CDR3, as DNA: TGTGCCAGCAGCGCCGGGACAGAGGACAATGAGCAGTTCTTC. Translating gives CASSAGTEDNEQFF.